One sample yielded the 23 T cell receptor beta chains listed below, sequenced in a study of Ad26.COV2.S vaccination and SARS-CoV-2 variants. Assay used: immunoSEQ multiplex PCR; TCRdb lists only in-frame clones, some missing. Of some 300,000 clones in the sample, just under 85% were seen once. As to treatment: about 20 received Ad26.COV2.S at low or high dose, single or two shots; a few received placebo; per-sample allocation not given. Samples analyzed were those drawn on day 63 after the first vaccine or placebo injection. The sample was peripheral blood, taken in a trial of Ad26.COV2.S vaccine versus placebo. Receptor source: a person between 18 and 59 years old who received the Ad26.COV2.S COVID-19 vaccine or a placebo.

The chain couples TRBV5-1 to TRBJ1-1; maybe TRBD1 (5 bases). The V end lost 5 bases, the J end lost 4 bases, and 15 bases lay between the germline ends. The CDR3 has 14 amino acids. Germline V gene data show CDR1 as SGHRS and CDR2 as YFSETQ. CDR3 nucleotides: TGCGCCAGCAGATCAACGATGGGGGGCACTGAAGCTTTCTTT. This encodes CASRSTMGGTEAFF.

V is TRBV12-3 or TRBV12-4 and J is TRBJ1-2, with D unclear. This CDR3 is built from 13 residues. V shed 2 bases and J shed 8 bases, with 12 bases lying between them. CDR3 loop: CASSLSPAGGYTF. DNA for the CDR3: TGTGCCAGCAGTTTAAGCCCCGCCGGGGGCTACACCTTC.

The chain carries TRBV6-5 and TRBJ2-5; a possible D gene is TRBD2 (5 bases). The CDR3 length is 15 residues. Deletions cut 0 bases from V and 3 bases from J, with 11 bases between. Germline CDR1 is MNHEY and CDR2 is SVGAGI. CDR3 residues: CASSYSWASKETQYF. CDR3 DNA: TGTGCCAGCAGTTACTCTTGGGCTAGCAAAGAGACCCAGTACTTC.

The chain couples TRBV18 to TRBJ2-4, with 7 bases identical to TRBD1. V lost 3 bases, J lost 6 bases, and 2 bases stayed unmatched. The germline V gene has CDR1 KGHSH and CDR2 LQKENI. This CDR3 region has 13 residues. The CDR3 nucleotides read TGTGCCAGCTCACCGGGACAGCTAAACATTCAGTACTTC. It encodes CASSPGQLNIQYF. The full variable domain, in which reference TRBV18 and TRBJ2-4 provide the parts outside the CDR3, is NAGVMQNPRHLVRRRGQEARLRCSPMKGHSHVYWYRQLPEEGLKFMVYLQKENIIDESGMPKERFSAEFPKEGPSILRIQQVVRGDSAAYFCASSPGQLNIQYFGAGTRLSVL.

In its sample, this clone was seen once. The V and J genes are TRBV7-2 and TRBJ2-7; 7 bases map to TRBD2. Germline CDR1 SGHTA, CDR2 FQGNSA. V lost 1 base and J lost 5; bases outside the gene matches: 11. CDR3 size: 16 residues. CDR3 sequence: CASSLVSLADLHEQYF. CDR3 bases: TGTGCCAGCAGCTTAGTTTCCCTAGCGGACCTCCACGAGCAGTACTTC.

This CDR3 reads CASSLNVGVGEAFF. CDR3 sequence (DNA): TGTGCCAGCAGCTTGAACGTGGGGGTGGGTGAAGCTTTCTTT. This chain uses TRBV14 with TRBJ1-1; weak D call: TRBD1 (5 bases). The V gene lost 5 bases and the J gene lost 7 bases, with 17 bases spanning the gap. The CDR3 is 14 residues long. CDR1 and CDR2 (germline): SGHDN, FVKESK.

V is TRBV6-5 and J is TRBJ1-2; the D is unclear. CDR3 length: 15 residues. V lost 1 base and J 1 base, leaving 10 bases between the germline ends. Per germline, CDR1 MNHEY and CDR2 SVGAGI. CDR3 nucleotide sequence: TGTGCCAGCAGTTACTTAGGTCAGATTAACTATGGCTACACCTTC. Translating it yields CASSYLGQINYGYTF.

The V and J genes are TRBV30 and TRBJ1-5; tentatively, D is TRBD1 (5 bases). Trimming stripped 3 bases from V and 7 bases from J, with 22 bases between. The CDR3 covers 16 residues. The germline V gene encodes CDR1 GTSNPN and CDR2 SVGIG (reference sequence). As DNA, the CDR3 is TGTGCCTGGAGCGTTAGGGGTCGGGTGGGCAGCCAGCCCCAGCATTTT. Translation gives CAWSVRGRVGSQPQHF.

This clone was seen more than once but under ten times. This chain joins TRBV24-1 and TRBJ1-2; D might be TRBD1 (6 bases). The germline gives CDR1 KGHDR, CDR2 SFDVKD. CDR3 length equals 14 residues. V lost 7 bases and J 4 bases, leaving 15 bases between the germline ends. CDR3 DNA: TGTGCCACCAGCGGAACAGGGTTATCCTATGGCTACACCTTC. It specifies CATSGTGLSYGYTF.

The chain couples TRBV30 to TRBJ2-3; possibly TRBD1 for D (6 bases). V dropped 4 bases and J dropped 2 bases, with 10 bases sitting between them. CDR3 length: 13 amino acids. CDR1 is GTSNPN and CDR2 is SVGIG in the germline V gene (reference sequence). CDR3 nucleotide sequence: TGTGCCTGGACCAGACAGGTCACAGATACGCAGTATTTT. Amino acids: CAWTRQVTDTQYF. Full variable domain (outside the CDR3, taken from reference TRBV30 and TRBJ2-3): SQTIHQWPATLVQPVGSPLSLECTVEGTSNPNLYWYRQAAGRGLQLLFYSVGIGQISSEVPQNLSASRPQDRQFILSSKKLLLSDSGFYLCAWTRQVTDTQYFGPGTRLTVL.

CDR3 residues: CASSQDSWVIADTIYF. CDR3 DNA: TGTGCCAGCAGCCAAGATTCGTGGGTTATCGCGGACACCATATATTTT. The V call is TRBV3-1 (or the pseudogene TRBV3-2), the J call TRBJ1-3; D call uncertain. V was shortened by 0 bases and J by 8 bases, with 17 bases between the two germline ends. The CDR3 is 16 residues long. Germline V gene sequence: CDR1 LGHDT, CDR2 YNNKEL (reference sequence).

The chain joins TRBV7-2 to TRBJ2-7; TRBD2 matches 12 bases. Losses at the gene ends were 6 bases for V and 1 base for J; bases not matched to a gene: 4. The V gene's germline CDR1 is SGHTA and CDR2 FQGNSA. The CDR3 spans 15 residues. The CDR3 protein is CASRPTSGGSYEQYF. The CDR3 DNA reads TGTGCCAGCAGGCCTACTAGCGGGGGGTCCTACGAGCAGTACTTC.

CDR3 DNA: TGTGCCAGTAGTCTCTATCTTATTAGCGGGGGAAACACCGGGGAGCTGTTTTTT. It is translated as CASSLYLISGGNTGELFF. V usage is TRBV19 and J usage is TRBJ2-2; 9 bases match TRBD2. The CDR3 has 18 amino acids. Germline trimming cut 5 bases from V and 2 bases from J; bases unmatched to any gene: 12. Germline V CDR1 and CDR2: LNHDA, SQIVND (reference sequence).

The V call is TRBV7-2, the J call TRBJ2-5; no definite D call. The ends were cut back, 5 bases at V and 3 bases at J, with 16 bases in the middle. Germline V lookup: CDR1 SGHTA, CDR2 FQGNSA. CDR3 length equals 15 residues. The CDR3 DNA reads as TGTGCCAGCAGCGGGCCTCAAGCGACAAAAGAGACCCAGTACTTC. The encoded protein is CASSGPQATKETQYF.

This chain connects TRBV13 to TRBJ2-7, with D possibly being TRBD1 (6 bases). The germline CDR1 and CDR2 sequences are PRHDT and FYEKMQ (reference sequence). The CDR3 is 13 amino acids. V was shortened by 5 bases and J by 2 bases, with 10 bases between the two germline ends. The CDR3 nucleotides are TGTGCCAGCAGCGCCGGGACAACCTACGAGCAGTACTTC. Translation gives CASSAGTTYEQYF. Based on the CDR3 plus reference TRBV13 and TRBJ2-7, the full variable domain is AAGVIQSPRHLIKEKRETATLKCYPIPRHDTVYWYQQGPGQDPQFLISFYEKMQSDKGSIPDRFSAQQFSDYHSELNMSSLELGDSALYFCASSAGTTYEQYFGPGTRLTVT.

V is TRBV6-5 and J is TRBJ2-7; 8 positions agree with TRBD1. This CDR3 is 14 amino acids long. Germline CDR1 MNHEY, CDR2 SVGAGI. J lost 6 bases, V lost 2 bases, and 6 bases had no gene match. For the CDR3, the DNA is TGTGCCAGCAGTTACGGCAGGGGGCCAACCGAGCAGTACTTC. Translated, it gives CASSYGRGPTEQYF.

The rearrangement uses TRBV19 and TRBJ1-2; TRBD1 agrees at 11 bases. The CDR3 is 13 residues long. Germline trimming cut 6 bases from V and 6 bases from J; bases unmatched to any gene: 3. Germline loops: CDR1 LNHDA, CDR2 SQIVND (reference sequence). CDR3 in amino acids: CASRGQGVDGYTF. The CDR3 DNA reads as TGTGCCAGTAGGGGACAGGGGGTGGATGGCTACACCTTC.

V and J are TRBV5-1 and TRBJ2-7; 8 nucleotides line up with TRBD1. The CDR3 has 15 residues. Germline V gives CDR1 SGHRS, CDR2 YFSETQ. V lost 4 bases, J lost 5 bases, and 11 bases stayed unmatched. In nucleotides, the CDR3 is TGCGCCAGCAGCCCGGCGGGCAGGGGGCGTAACGAGCAGTACTTC. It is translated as CASSPAGRGRNEQYF.

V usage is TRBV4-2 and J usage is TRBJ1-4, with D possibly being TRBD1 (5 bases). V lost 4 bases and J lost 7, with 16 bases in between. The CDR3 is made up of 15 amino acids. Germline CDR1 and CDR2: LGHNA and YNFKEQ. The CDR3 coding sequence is TGTGCCAGCAGCCGGTCAAGGGAGACAGCTGAAAAACTGTTTTTT. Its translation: CASSRSRETAEKLFF.

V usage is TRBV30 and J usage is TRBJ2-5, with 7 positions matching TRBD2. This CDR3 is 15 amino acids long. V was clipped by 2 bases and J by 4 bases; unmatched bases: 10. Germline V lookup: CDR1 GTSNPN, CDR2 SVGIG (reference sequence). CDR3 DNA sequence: TGTGCCTGGAGTAAAGGGAGGGGAATGGGAGAGACCCAGTACTTC. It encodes CAWSKGRGMGETQYF.

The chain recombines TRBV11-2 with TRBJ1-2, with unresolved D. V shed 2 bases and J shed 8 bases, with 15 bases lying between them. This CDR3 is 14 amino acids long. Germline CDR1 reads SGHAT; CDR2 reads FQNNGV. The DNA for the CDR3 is TGTGCCAGCAGCTTAATACCCCTAGTAGAAGGCTACACCTTC. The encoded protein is CASSLIPLVEGYTF.

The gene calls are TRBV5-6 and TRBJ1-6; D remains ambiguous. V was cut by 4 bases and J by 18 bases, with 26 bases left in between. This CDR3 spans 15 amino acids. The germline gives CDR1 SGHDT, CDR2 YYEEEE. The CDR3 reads CASSPLSKGSPNPHF. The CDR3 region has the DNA TGTGCCAGCAGCCCCCTTTCAAAAGGCTCCCCAAATCCCCACTTT.

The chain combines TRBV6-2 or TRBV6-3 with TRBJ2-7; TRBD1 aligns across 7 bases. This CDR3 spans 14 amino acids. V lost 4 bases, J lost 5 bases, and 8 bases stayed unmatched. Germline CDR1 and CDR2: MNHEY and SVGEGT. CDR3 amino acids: CASSSWTQGDEQYF. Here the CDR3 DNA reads TGTGCCAGCAGTTCCTGGACTCAGGGGGACGAGCAGTACTTC.